Below, one TCR beta chain is given with its context. What it binds is unknown. The CDR3 totals 14 residues. Germline CDR1 is SQVTM and CDR2 is ANQGSEA. V was cut by 4 bases and J by 1 base, with 10 bases left in between. This sample was taken from a study of lymphopenia after photon versus proton radiotherapy. Whole-study findings and limits: Under photons, naive T cells and diversity fell while effector/memory populations rose. After lymphocyte nadir, photon-treated repertoires showed oligoclonal expansion, especially CD8+ Temra. Better survival with proton therapy was suggested as possible, not demonstrated.

Produced via immunoSEQ multiplex PCR; TCRdb's table is partial and in-frame only. The table has 75,000 to 95,000 clones, about 83% seen once; the top ten hold over 1.1%. The sample in question was peripheral blood, obtained from a patient treated with proton-based radiotherapy. The chain is built from TRBV29-1 and TRBJ2-2; D possibly uses TRBD1 or TRBD2 (5 bases each). This TCR came from a man aged 55 to 70 with pancreatic cancer. CDR3 sequence: CSVARDVNTGELFF. The CDR3 nucleotides read TGCAGCGTTGCTCGGGACGTGAACACCGGGGAGCTGTTTTTT.